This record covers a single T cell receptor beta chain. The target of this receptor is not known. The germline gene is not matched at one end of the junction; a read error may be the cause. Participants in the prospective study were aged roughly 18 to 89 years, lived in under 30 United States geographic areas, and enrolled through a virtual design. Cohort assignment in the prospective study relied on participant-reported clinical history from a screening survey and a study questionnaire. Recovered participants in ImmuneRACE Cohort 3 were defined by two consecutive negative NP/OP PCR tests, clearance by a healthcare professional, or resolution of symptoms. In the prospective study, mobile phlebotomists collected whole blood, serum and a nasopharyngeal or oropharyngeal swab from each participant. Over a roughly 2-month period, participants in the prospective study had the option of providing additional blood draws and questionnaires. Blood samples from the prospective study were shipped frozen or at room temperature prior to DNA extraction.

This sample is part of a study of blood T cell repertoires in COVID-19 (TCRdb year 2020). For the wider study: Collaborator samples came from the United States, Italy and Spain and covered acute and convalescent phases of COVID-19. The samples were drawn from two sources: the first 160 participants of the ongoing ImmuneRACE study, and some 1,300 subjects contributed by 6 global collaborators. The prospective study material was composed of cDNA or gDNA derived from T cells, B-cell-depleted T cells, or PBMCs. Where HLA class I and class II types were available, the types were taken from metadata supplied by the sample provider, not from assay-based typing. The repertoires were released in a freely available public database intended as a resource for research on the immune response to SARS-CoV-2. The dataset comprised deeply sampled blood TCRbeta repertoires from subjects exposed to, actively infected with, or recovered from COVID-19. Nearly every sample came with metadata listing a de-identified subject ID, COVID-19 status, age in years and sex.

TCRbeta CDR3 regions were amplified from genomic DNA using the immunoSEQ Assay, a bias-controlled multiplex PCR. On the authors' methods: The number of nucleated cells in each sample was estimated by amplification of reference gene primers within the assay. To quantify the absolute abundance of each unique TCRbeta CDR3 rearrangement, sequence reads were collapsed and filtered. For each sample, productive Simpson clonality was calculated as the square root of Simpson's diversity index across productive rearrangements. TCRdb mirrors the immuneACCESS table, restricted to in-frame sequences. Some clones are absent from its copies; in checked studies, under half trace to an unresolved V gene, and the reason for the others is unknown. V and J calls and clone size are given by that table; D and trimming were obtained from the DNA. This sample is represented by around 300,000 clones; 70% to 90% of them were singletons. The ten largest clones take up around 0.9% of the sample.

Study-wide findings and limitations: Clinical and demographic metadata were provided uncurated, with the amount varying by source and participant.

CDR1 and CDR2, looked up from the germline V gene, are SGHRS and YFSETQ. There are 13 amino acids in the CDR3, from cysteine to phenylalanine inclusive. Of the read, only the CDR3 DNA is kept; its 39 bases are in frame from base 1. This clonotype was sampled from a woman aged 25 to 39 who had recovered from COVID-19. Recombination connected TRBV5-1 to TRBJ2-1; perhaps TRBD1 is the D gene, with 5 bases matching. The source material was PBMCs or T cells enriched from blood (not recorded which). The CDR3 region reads CASSLTGRLDQIF. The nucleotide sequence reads TGCGCCAGCAGCTTGACAGGCCGCTTGGATCAGATCTTC.